This is a list of T cell receptor beta chains from one sample in a study of blood T cell repertoires in COVID-19. Assay: immunoSEQ multiplex PCR; the TCRdb copy retains only in-frame clones and omits some. The sample holds 200,000 to 250,000 clones, around four fifths seen once. The specimen sequenced was peripheral blood. The receptor source for this set is a young man with active or convalescent COVID-19. Each CDR3 is given with its conserved first and last residue. The D gene is left open where the match is weak. Only part of the rows carry a size: once, few, many, or a class if the clone is expanded.

v_call,j_call,clone_size,d_call,cdr3_nt,cdr3_aa
TRBV27,TRBJ2-7,-,-,TGTGCCAGCAGTTCCAACCTTTTAGGGGCCGGCGAGCAGTACTTC,CASSSNLLGAGEQYF
TRBV27,TRBJ2-3,once,-,TGTGCCAGCAGTTTATCGATTTCGGTCGATACGCAGTATTTT,CASSLSISVDTQYF
TRBV28,TRBJ1-3,-,TRBD1,TGTGCCAGCAGTTCCGTCCGGGACAGGCACTCTGGAAACACCATATATTTT,CASSSVRDRHSGNTIYF
TRBV6-5,TRBJ1-2,-,-,TGTGCCAGCAGCCAGTCGGAGAACTATGGCTACACCTTC,CASSQSENYGYTF
TRBV11-2,TRBJ2-2,-,TRBD2,TGTGCCAGCAGCTCCCGATTAGCGGGGTTGAACACCGGGGAGCTGTTTTTT,CASSSRLAGLNTGELFF
TRBV30,TRBJ2-1,-,TRBD2,TGTGCCTGGAGGTATACTAGCGGGAGGGGTAATGAGCAGTTCTTC,CAWRYTSGRGNEQFF
TRBV9,TRBJ2-7,-,-,TGTGCCAGCAGCGTAGGCGGGGTGGGGGTCAGCGAGCAGTACTTC,CASSVGGVGVSEQYF
TRBV29-1,TRBJ2-2,-,-,TGCAGCGTTGGCCCCCTGGCTGGCACCGGGGAGCTGTTTTTT,CSVGPLAGTGELFF
TRBV6-5,TRBJ2-5,-,-,TGTGCCAGCAGGCCCAGCCAAGAGACCCAGTACTTC,CASRPSQETQYF
TRBV2,TRBJ1-5,few,TRBD1,TGTGCCAGCAGGGAACAGGGGCTTGATAGTCAGCCCCAGCATTTT,CASREQGLDSQPQHF
TRBV19,TRBJ1-2,-,-,TGTGCCAGTAGCCAAGGGGGACACGTTAACTATGGCTACACCTTC,CASSQGGHVNYGYTF
TRBV5-1,TRBJ2-2,-,TRBD2,TGCGCCAGCAGTCGGGCGGGGGACCCCACCGGGGAGCTGTTTTTT,CASSRAGDPTGELFF
TRBV5-6,TRBJ1-1,-,-,TGTGCCAGCAGCCTCCTACATTTAATTGGGAGAGCTGAAGCTTTCTTT,CASSLLHLIGRAEAFF
TRBV3-1/TRBV3-2,TRBJ1-6,-,-,TGTGCCAGCAGCCAAGAGGGCAGGGGAAATTCACCCCTCCACTTT,CASSQEGRGNSPLHF
TRBV4-1,TRBJ2-1,-,-,TGCGCCAGCAGCCCGCACCTTAGAGTCGCGGGTAACTACAATGAGCAGTTCTTC,CASSPHLRVAGNYNEQFF
TRBV6-2/TRBV6-3,TRBJ1-6,-,-,TGTGCCAGCAGTTTGCAGCAACTGGGGGGAAATTCACCCCTCCACTTT,CASSLQQLGGNSPLHF
TRBV7-8,TRBJ2-3,-,TRBD2,TGTGCCAGCAGCTTAGCGGGGGTAGCGGGAGGGCGATTGTATTTT,CASSLAGVAGGRLYF
TRBV6-5,TRBJ1-6,-,-,TGTGCCACCACTCTCCACGTCAGGGCCAATTCACCCCTCCACTTT,CATTLHVRANSPLHF
TRBV5-4,TRBJ1-1,-,TRBD1,TGTGCCAGCAGCTTGCGCATTGACAGGGCAAACACTGAAGCTTTCTTT,CASSLRIDRANTEAFF
TRBV10-3,TRBJ1-1,-,-,TGTGCCATCAGGAATTTCGGCACTGAAGCTTTCTTT,CAIRNFGTEAFF
TRBV28,TRBJ1-2,-,TRBD1,TGTGCCAGCAGTTCCGGGACAGCCTATGGCTACACCTTC,CASSSGTAYGYTF
TRBV9,TRBJ1-2,-,-,TGTGCCAGCAGCCCGAGATATGGGGACGAGGGTCGGGAGGGCTACACCTTC,CASSPRYGDEGREGYTF
TRBV7-8,TRBJ2-3,-,TRBD2,TGTGCCAGCAGCTTACGAGCAGCGGGGGTATCAGATACGCAGTATTTT,CASSLRAAGVSDTQYF
TRBV9,TRBJ1-1,-,TRBD1,TGTGCCAGCAGCGTAGACGGCAGGGGGACTGAAGCTTTCTTT,CASSVDGRGTEAFF
TRBV28,TRBJ1-5,-,-,TGTGCCAGCACGGGGCTAGGGAGGGGGGCGAGCAATCAGCCCCAGCATTTT,CASTGLGRGASNQPQHF
TRBV21-1,TRBJ1-6,-,-,TGTGCCAGCAGCAAAGGGCAGGACAGGGGATTT,CASSKGQDRGF
TRBV20-1,TRBJ2-7,-,-,TGCAGTGCTCTATCCCTCGACGAGCAGTACTTC,CSALSLDEQYF
TRBV19,TRBJ2-5,-,-,TGTGCCAGTAGTATGGGTCCCGGGGAGACCCAGTACTTC,CASSMGPGETQYF
TRBV19,TRBJ1-1,-,-,TGTGCCAGTGCCGGGGGGCCGTTGAGGGCTGAAGCTTTCTTT,CASAGGPLRAEAFF
TRBV19,TRBJ1-3,-,-,TGTGCCAGTAGTATCGTTGGAAGCGCCCTCTCTGGAAACACCATATATTTT,CASSIVGSALSGNTIYF
TRBV7-2,TRBJ2-7,once,-,TGTGCCAGCAGCCATATCGATAGCGGTCCTAGCTCCTACGAGCAGTACTTC,CASSHIDSGPSSYEQYF
TRBV2,TRBJ1-1,-,-,TGTGCCAGCACCCTTTTTAGTTCCAACACTGAAGCTTTCTTT,CASTLFSSNTEAFF
TRBV7-2,TRBJ2-3,-,-,TGTGCCAGCAGCTCTAATACGCAGTATTTT,CASSSNTQYF
TRBV7-2,TRBJ1-1,few,TRBD1,TGTGCCAGCAGCTTAGGAGGGACAGTCAAAGTGGGGAACACTGAAGCTTTCTTT,CASSLGGTVKVGNTEAFF
TRBV19,TRBJ2-7,-,TRBD1,TGTGCCAGTAGCACATCAGGGGGCGGCTACGAGCAGTACTTC,CASSTSGGGYEQYF
TRBV19,TRBJ1-6,-,-,TGTGCCAGCCGGGGTGTTAATAATTCACCCCTCCACTTT,CASRGVNNSPLHF
TRBV5-8,TRBJ1-4,-,-,TGTGCCAGCAGGAAGGGGCAAGCAACAACTAATGAAAAACTGTTTTTT,CASRKGQATTNEKLFF